This T cell receptor (beta chain) appears in the sequencing data of a study of early T cells in non-severe SARS-CoV-2 infection. This CDR3 has 12 residues. V was clipped by 8 bases and J by 1 base, with 11 bases between them. CDR1 is DFQATT and CDR2 is SNEGSKA in the germline V gene (reference sequence). TCRdb re-analysed the 5' RACE reads in MiXCR, keeping a single row per CDR3 protein. The repertoire holds tens of thousands of distinct CDR3 sequences, with about 15% as singletons. Study results and limitations: Comparison of clonotypes with VDJdb favored anti-spike CD8 responses while missing private and CD4 specificities.

Turning to this clonotype: What it recognizes is unknown.

The sequenced sample was whole blood, obtained at baseline. V and J are TRBV20-1 and TRBJ1-1; D unresolved. The clonotype was recovered from an adult who was a healthcare worker with PCR-confirmed SARS-CoV-2 infection or an uninfected control (not recorded which). This CDR3 is CSRSAANTEAFF. The CDR3 region has the DNA TGCAGTCGTTCAGCGGCGAACACTGAAGCTTTCTTT.